The sequence of this TCR beta chain was determined in a study of blood T cell repertoires in COVID-19 (TCRdb year 2020). Some background on the complete study: The collaborator samples originated in the United States, Italy and Spain and spanned the acute and convalescent phases of COVID-19. HLA class I and class II types, where available, came from metadata supplied by the sample provider rather than from assay-based typing. Deeply sampled blood TCRbeta repertoires from subjects exposed to, actively infected with, or recovered from COVID-19 were included in the dataset. The repertoires were made available in a free public database intended to serve as a resource for research on the immune response to SARS-CoV-2. The prospective study material was composed of cDNA or gDNA derived from T cells, B-cell-depleted T cells, or PBMCs. The sample metadata nearly always contained a de-identified subject ID, COVID-19 status, age in years and sex. Samples were obtained from the ongoing ImmuneRACE study (first 160 participants) and from roughly 1,300 subjects provided by 6 global collaborators.

The collaborating institutions used their own protocols to collect whole blood in K2EDTA tubes. For TCRbeta analysis, collaborators shipped samples as frozen whole blood, isolated PBMCs, or DNA extracted from either of those sample types. TCRbeta CDR3 regions were amplified from genomic DNA by means of the immunoSEQ Assay, a bias-controlled multiplex PCR. For the original study's pipeline: The number of nucleated cells in each sample was estimated from the amplification of reference gene primers within the assay. To quantify the absolute abundance of each unique TCRbeta CDR3 rearrangement, sequence reads were collapsed and filtered. Productive Simpson clonality was computed per sample as the square root of Simpson's diversity index over productive rearrangements. TCRdb retrieved this table from immuneACCESS and kept in-frame rearrangements only. Not all clones are present; in checked studies, unresolved V genes account for under half, and no reason is known for the remainder. D and trimming come from the DNA, and the V and J calls and clone size come from that table. Recorded for this sample are fewer than 300,000 clones; approximately 85% of them occurred a single time. The top ten constitute almost 9.5% of the sample.

Summary of the overall study and its limitations: Clinical and demographic metadata were provided uncurated, with the amount varying by source and participant.

Turning to this clone: Its cognate antigen has yet to be identified. There are no base qualities to consult, and no much larger clone falls within one base.

V is shortened by 2 bases, J by 7 bases, and the region joining them spans 11 bases. Based on the germline V gene, the CDR1 and CDR2 sequences are SGHRS and YFSETQ. The CDR3 goes from the cysteine to the phenylalanine over 13 residues. Left in the record is the CDR3 DNA by itself, 39 bases read in frame from the first base. The sequencing input was peripheral blood. The origin of this receptor is a man between 18 and 29 years old with active or convalescent COVID-19. This chain joins TRBV5-1 to TRBJ2-3, with a tentative D gene TRBD2 over 6 matching bases. The CDR3 here reads CASSLASENTQYF. The DNA reads as follows: TGCGCCAGCAGCTTAGCTAGCGAGAATACGCAGTATTTT. With all but the CDR3 taken from the reference TRBV5-1 and TRBJ2-3 genes, the full variable domain is: KAGVTQTPRYLIKTRGQQVTLSCSPISGHRSVSWYQQTPGQGLQFLFEYFSETQRNKGNFPGRFSGRQFSNSRSEMNVSTLELGDSALYLCASSLASENTQYFGPGTRLTVL.